This T cell receptor beta chain was identified during a study of blood T cells in healthy people across ages. For the study at large: Template switching recovered approximately one barcoded beta molecule for every two T cells.

This clonotype was recorded a few times. Its target is unknown. Primers used in a second PCR of roughly 7 to 12 cycles were a sample-barcoded 5' primer and a J-beta primer mix. Each cDNA molecule carried a tag from a template-switch adaptor that contained 12 random nucleotides. A single record per CDR3 protein comes from TCRdb applying MiXCR to the 5' RACE reads. The repertoire holds over a million distinct CDR3 sequences, with 59% as singletons. General observations from the study: A roughly linear fall in TCR beta diversity per million T cells was seen with increasing age.

Germline V CDR1 and CDR2: ENHRY, SYGVKD. V lost 0 bases and J lost 0, with 9 bases in between. This CDR3 comprises 16 residues. The specimen was blood. The chain employs TRBV10-3 and TRBJ1-5; D not certain. The receptor was isolated from a young man in good health. The CDR3 sequence: CAISESTADSNQPQHF. In nucleotides, the CDR3 is TGTGCCATCAGTGAGTCGACGGCGGATAGCAATCAGCCCCAGCATTTT.